A selection of T cell receptor beta chains follows, all from one sample in a study of STAT5B mutations in CD4+ large granular lymphocyte leukemia. Only in-frame clones appear in the TCRdb table, and some are missing; sequencing was by immunoSEQ multiplex PCR. The table has 40,000 or so clones, 70% to 80% seen once. The sample comprised CD4+ T cells from blood buffy coats. The receptor source for this set is a human donor in good health. Each CDR3 is given with its conserved first and last residue. D genes are given only for firm matches. Size values are once, few and many counts, or a class for expanded clones, and some rows have none.

J gene | CDR3 length | V gene | clone size | D gene | CDR3 DNA | CDR3 protein
TRBJ2-5 | 16 | TRBV7-6 | . | TRBD1 | TGTGCCAGCAGCCTATGGACAGGACCCCAGCAAGAGACCCAGTACTTC | CASSLWTGPQQETQYF
TRBJ2-2 | 16 | TRBV9 | . | TRBD2 | TGTGCCAGCAGCGTAGGGACTAGCGGGAGCACCGGGGAGCTGTTTTTT | CASSVGTSGSTGELFF
TRBJ2-1 | 18 | TRBV11-1 | . | TRBD2 | TGTGCCAGCAGCTCGCCTACTAGCGGGAGGTTGTCCTACAATGAGCAGTTCTTC | CASSSPTSGRLSYNEQFF
TRBJ2-5 | 13 | TRBV29-1 | once | TRBD1 | TGCAGCGCTCCGGGACAGCTTCAAGAGACCCAGTACTTC | CSAPGQLQETQYF
TRBJ2-3 | 14 | TRBV2 | . | . | TGTGCCAGCAGTGAAGTCATTCCCACAGATACGCAGTATTTT | CASSEVIPTDTQYF
TRBJ1-5 | 18 | TRBV15 | few | . | TGTGCCACCAGCAGGCCTCGGGGAATGGGATATGGCAATCAGCCCCAGCATTTT | CATSRPRGMGYGNQPQHF
TRBJ2-4 | 17 | TRBV7-2 | . | . | TGTGCCAGCAGCTTAGTGGGGAATTCAGCGGCCAAAAACATTCAGTACTTC | CASSLVGNSAAKNIQYF
TRBJ2-5 | 13 | TRBV29-1 | . | TRBD1 | TGCAGCGTGGAGACAGGGCGTGGGGAGACCCAGTACTTC | CSVETGRGETQYF
TRBJ2-2 | 17 | TRBV18 | . | TRBD2 | TGTGCCAGCTCACCACCTAATGCGGGAGATCCCACCGGGGAGCTGTTTTTT | CASSPPNAGDPTGELFF
TRBJ1-4 | 14 | TRBV5-1 | . | TRBD1 | TGCGCCAGCAGCGGGCAGGGGGCAGATGAAAAACTGTTTTTT | CASSGQGADEKLFF
TRBJ2-1 | 14 | TRBV9 | . | TRBD2 | TGTGCCAGCAGCCCCGGCGGGAGCGACAATGAGCAGTTCTTC | CASSPGGSDNEQFF
TRBJ1-4 | 14 | TRBV19 | . | . | TGTGCCAGTAGTATGCAGGCTCTGGGTGAAAAACTGTTTTTT | CASSMQALGEKLFF
TRBJ1-6 | 15 | TRBV5-5 | . | TRBD1 | TGTGCCAGCAGTCCTAACAGGGGCGCGAATTCACCCCTCCACTTT | CASSPNRGANSPLHF
TRBJ2-1 | 16 | TRBV19 | . | . | TGTGCCAGTAGTATAGGTCTAGCGTCTCCCTACAATGAGCAGTTCTTC | CASSIGLASPYNEQFF
TRBJ2-3 | 16 | TRBV5-1 | . | . | TGCGCCAGCACAATTCGTGTAGGGATCGGCACAGATACGCAGTATTTT | CASTIRVGIGTDTQYF
TRBJ2-6 | 15 | TRBV10-2 | . | TRBD2 | TGCGCCACCGCCAGCGGGGACCCTGGGGCCAACGTCCTGACTTTC | CATASGDPGANVLTF
TRBJ2-5 | 15 | TRBV19 | . | . | TGTGCCAGTAGTATAGCTGGCAGGGGTCAAGAGACCCAGTACTTC | CASSIAGRGQETQYF
TRBJ1-6 | 16 | TRBV5-1 | once | . | TGCGCCAGCAGCTTGGCCCCAGGGGCCGGAGATTCACCCCTCCACTTT | CASSLAPGAGDSPLHF
TRBJ2-7 | 15 | TRBV11-1 | . | . | TGTGCCAGCAGTTCACCCGGGACACTCTCCTACGAGCAGTACTTC | CASSSPGTLSYEQYF
TRBJ2-1 | 18 | TRBV27 | once | . | TGTGCCAGCAGTCTCACTGCTTCTGAAGTAGGACCGGCAACCAAGCAGTTCTTC | CASSLTASEVGPATKQFF
TRBJ2-3 | 13 | TRBV6-5 | few | . | TGTGCCAGCGCGGACTGGAGCACAGATACGCAGTATTTT | CASADWSTDTQYF
TRBJ2-4 | 11 | TRBV12-5 | few | . | TGTGCTAGTGCAGCGACTGACATTCAGTACTTC | CASAATDIQYF
TRBJ2-3 | 15 | TRBV5-1 | . | . | TGCGCCAGCATGAGGGACGGTGGGGGAACAGATACGCAGTATTTT | CASMRDGGGTDTQYF
TRBJ2-3 | 16 | TRBV11-3 | . | . | TGTGCCAGCAGCTTACGAACAGGCCTCAGCACAGATACGCAGTATTTT | CASSLRTGLSTDTQYF
TRBJ1-5 | 14 | TRBV10-3 | . | . | TGTGCCATCAGTGAGCACACGGGAAACCAGCCCCAGCATTTT | CAISEHTGNQPQHF